These 11 T cell receptor beta chains originate from one sample sequenced in a study of blood T cells in healthy people across ages. For the second PCR, which ran for roughly 7 to 11 cycles, a sample-barcoded 5' primer and a J-beta primer mix were used. TCRdb reprocessed the 5' RACE reads with MiXCR, giving one entry per CDR3 protein. The sample records about 380,000 distinct CDR3 sequences, 45% to 60% being singletons. The sequencing input was blood. Receptors were obtained from a man aged 55-75 years in good health.

This clonotype was found a few times. The CDR3 region has the DNA TGTGCCAGCAGCTTAGGGACAGGGGGCGAAAAACTGTTTTTT. Translating gives CASSLGTGGEKLFF. This chain links TRBV7-9 with TRBJ1-4; 11 bases align to TRBD1. This CDR3 contains 14 residues. Germline lookup yields CDR1 SEHNR and CDR2 FQNEAQ (reference sequence). V was clipped by 1 base and J by 8 bases; unmatched bases: 0.

The chain uses TRBV10-2 and TRBJ2-1; tentatively, D is TRBD1 or TRBD2 (5 bases each). Germline CDR1 and CDR2: WSHSY and SAAADI. This CDR3 is built from 14 residues. Trimming took 6 bases from V and 0 from J, leaving 9 bases between them. In nucleotides, the CDR3 is TGCGCCAGCAGAGCGAGGGGCTCCTACAATGAGCAGTTCTTC. Protein product: CASRARGSYNEQFF.

As for this clonotype: A much more abundant neighbour one base away suggests this may be a read error. V gene TRBV27 combines with J gene TRBJ1-1, with D perhaps matching TRBD1 (6 bases). This CDR3 is 15 amino acids long. Germline assignment: CDR1 MNHEY and CDR2 SMNVEV (reference sequence). Between the trimmed V and J ends, which lost 2 bases and 5 bases, there was a span of 15 bases. The CDR3 DNA follows: TGTGCCAGCAGTTTAAATGCGGGGGGGCGGACTGAAGCTTTCTTT. Translation gives CASSLNAGGRTEAFF.

Ten or more counts support this clonotype. The chain employs TRBV5-8 and TRBJ2-7, with TRBD1 matching 8 bases. The CDR3 contains 15 residues. Germline loops: CDR1 SGHTS, CDR2 YDEGEE. V shed 4 bases and J 0 bases; nucleotides not matched to a gene: 6. The DNA of the CDR3 is TGTGCCAGCAGCCCGGGACAGGAAATCTCCTACGAGCAGTACTTC. Its translation is CASSPGQEISYEQYF.

This chain links TRBV11-1 with TRBJ1-1; 9 nucleotides match TRBD1. Germline CDR1 and CDR2: SGHAT and FQDESV (reference sequence). CDR3 length equals 15 residues. Trimming took 2 bases from V and 6 from J; bases not matched to a gene: 7. In DNA form, the CDR3 reads TGTGCCAGCAGCTTAACCCGGGACAGGGAATCTGAAGCTTTCTTT. Its translation: CASSLTRDRESEAFF.

The CDR3 coding sequence is TGTGCCAGCAGCTCCCAGTTGGGGCGGGGGGACACAGATACGCAGTATTTT. Amino acid sequence: CASSSQLGRGDTDTQYF. J is TRBJ2-3 and V is TRBV7-2, with TRBD2 identical over 8 bases. With V trimmed by 4 bases and J by 2 bases, 11 bases remained unmatched. This CDR3 spans 17 amino acids. Germline CDR1 SGHTA, CDR2 FQGNSA.

The J gene is TRBJ1-4, the V gene TRBV5-1; D remains unclear. The CDR3 sequence is 14 residues long. CDR1 and CDR2 (germline): SGHRS, YFSETQ. V was pared by 0 bases and J by 4 bases, with 7 bases between. CDR3: CASSLGGNNEKLFF. The CDR3, as DNA: TGCGCCAGCAGCTTGGGTGGAAATAATGAAAAACTGTTTTTT.

The chain joins TRBV12-2 to TRBJ2-7; TRBD1 reflects the table's D call only, with no check against the DNA. TRBV12-2 is shown as a pseudogene. The CDR3 is 15 residues long. The CDR3, as DNA: TGTGCAAGTCGCCACCCAGGGGGTCGTCGGTACGAGCAGTACTTC. Its translation is CASRHPGGRRYEQYF.

V is TRBV6-2 or TRBV6-3 and J is TRBJ2-5; 15 nucleotides align to TRBD2. The germline gives CDR1 MNHEY, CDR2 SVGEGT. The V and J ends lost 4 bases and 5 bases, in that order; junction bases with no gene match: 8. The CDR3 extends over 17 amino acids. CDR3 loop: CASSSPGTSGRTETQYF. The CDR3 DNA reads as TGTGCCAGCAGTTCTCCCGGGACTAGCGGGAGGACTGAGACCCAGTACTTC.

V usage is TRBV4-1 and J usage is TRBJ2-6, with a weak D call TRBD1 (6 bases). Germline V gives CDR1 MGHRA, CDR2 YSYEKL. CDR3 length: 18 amino acids. V was pared by 1 base and J by 1 base, with 14 bases between. The DNA for the CDR3 is TGCGCCAGCAGCCAAGGGGGCAGGGGTAGGTCTGGGGCCAACGTCCTGACTTTC. Translated, it gives CASSQGGRGRSGANVLTF.

In this sample, this clonotype turned up a few times. The chain couples TRBV20-1 to TRBJ1-1, with 8 bases matching TRBD1. V lost 5 bases to trimming and J lost 5 bases; unmatched junction nucleotides: 7. The germline V gene has CDR1 DFQATT and CDR2 SNEGSKA (reference sequence). This CDR3 comprises 13 residues. The CDR3 loop is CSAGTGSRTEAFF. CDR3 coding DNA: TGCAGTGCTGGGACAGGCAGTAGAACTGAAGCTTTCTTT.